Included here is one T cell receptor beta chain sequence, with context. As yet, its antigen is unknown. Only in-frame clones appear in the TCRdb table, and some are missing; sequencing was by immunoSEQ multiplex PCR. Here the sample spans about 2.2 million clones, around 93% being singletons. V shed 8 bases, J shed 6 bases, and the junction held 22 bases outside the gene matches. The CDR3 length is 19 residues. Per the germline V gene, CDR1 is ENHRY and CDR2 is SYGVKD. The naive CD8 subset, CD45RO-negative cells positively selected for CCR7, excluded terminally differentiated effector memory CD45RA+ cells. The record originates from a study of shared clonotypes between healthy human individuals. Study-wide results and limits: Exclusively blood specimens were collected; tissue repertoires likely differ.

The receptor comes from a man between 18 and 35 years old in good health. Some clones in this sample may be carry-over from other donors' samples. The rearrangement joins TRBV10-3 to TRBJ2-1; TRBD2 matches at 10 bases. Specimen: naive CD8+ T cells from PBMCs. The CDR3 region is CAIAGGTSVTEQIINEQFF. CDR3 coding DNA: TGTGCCATCGCGGGGGGGACTAGCGTTACAGAACAAATTATCAATGAGCAGTTCTTC.